This TCR beta chain is from a study of blood T cells in healthy people across ages. The study's findings and limits: It was not known whether donors were CMV positive (a possible confounder of expanded clonotype changes).

Using a J-beta primer mix together with a sample-barcoded 5' primer, a second PCR was run for roughly 6 to 12 cycles. Each of the samples gave a minimum of 2.5 million paired-end reads that contained CDR3. TCRdb reanalysed the 5' RACE reads using MiXCR and keeps one entry per CDR3 protein. The sample includes hundreds of thousands of distinct CDR3 sequences, roughly 60% of them seen just once. This clonotype has only one observation. Its antigen is unknown. Germline V gene sequence: CDR1 MNHEY, CDR2 SVGEGT. Between the trimmed V and J ends, which lost 2 bases and 3 bases, there was a span of 26 bases. CDR3 length: 20 amino acids.

This clonotype was sampled from a man under 40 in good health. Sequenced sample: blood. The chain links TRBV6-2 or TRBV6-3 to TRBJ2-4; D may be TRBD1 or TRBD2 (6 bases each). In nucleotides, the CDR3 is TGTGCCAGCAGTTACGGCCTTGTAGTTCGGGGGCGGTCATTCAAAAACATTCAGTACTTC. This codes for CASSYGLVVRGRSFKNIQYF.